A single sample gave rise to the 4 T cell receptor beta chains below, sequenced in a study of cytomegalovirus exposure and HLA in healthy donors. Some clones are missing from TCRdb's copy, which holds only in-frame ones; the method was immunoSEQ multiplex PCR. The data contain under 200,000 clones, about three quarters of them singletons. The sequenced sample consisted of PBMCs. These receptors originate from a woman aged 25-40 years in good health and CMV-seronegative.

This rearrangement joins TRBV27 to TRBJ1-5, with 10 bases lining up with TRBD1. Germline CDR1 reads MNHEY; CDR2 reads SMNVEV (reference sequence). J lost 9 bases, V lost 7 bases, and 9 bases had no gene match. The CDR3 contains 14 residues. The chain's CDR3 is CASNKGQGIGPQHF. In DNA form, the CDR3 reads TGTGCCAGCAACAAGGGACAGGGGATAGGGCCCCAGCATTTT.

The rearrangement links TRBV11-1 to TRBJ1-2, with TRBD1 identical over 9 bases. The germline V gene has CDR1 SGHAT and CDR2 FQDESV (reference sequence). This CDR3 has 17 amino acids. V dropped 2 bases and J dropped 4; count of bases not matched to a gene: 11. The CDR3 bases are TGTGCCAGCAGCTTAACCGATCCCGGGACAGGGACCTATGGCTACACCTTC. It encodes CASSLTDPGTGTYGYTF. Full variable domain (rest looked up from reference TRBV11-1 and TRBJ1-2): EAEVAQSPRYKITEKSQAVAFWCDPISGHATLYWYRQILGQGPELLVQFQDESVVDDSQLPKDRFSAERLKGVDSTLKIQPAELGDSAMYLCASSLTDPGTGTYGYTFGSGTRLTVV.

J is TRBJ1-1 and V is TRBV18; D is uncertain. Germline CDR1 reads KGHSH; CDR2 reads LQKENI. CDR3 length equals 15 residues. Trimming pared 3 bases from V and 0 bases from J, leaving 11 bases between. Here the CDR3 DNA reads TGTGCCAGCTCACCGTCTCGACTGCTGAACACTGAAGCTTTCTTT. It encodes CASSPSRLLNTEAFF.

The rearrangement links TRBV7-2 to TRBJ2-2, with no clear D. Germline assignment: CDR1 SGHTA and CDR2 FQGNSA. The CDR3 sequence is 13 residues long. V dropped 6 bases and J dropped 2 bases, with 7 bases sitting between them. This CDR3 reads CASRLINTGELFF. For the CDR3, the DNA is TGTGCCAGCAGGCTAATAAACACCGGGGAGCTGTTTTTT.